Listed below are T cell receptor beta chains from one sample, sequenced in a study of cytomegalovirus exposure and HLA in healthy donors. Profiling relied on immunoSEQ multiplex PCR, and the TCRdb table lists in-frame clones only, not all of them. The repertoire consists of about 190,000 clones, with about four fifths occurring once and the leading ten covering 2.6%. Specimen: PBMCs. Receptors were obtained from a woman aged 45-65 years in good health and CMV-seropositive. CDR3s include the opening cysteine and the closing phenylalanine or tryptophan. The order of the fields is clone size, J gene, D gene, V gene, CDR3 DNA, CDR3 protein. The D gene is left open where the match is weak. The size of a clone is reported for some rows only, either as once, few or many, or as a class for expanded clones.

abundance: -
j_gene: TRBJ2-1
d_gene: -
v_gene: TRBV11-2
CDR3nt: TGTGCCAGCAGCCCGCGACAGGTTCTCGATGAGCAGTTCTTC
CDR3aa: CASSPRQVLDEQFF

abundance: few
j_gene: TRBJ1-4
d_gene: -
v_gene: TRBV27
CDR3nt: TGTGCCAGCAGACGTCGGTCGGGACTCATAGGGGAAAAACTGTTTTTT
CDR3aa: CASRRRSGLIGEKLFF

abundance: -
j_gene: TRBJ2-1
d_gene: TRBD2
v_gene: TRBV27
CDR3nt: TGTGCCAGCAGTTTCCGTCGGGCGGGGGGGCTCAATGAGCAGTTCTTC
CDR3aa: CASSFRRAGGLNEQFF

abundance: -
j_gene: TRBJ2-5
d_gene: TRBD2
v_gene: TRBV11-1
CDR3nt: TGTGCCAGCAGCTCACCGGGACTAGCGGGGCCGTACCAAGAGACCCAGTACTTC
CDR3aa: CASSSPGLAGPYQETQYF

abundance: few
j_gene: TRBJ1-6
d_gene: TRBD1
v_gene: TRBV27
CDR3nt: TGTGCCAGCAGTTTACGGGGACAGGGTTATAATTCACCCCTCCACTTT
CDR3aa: CASSLRGQGYNSPLHF

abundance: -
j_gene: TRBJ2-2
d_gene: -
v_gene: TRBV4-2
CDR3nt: TGTGCCAGCAGCCAAGAAGGAGGGCGGGTGATCGGGGAGCTGTTTTTT
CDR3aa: CASSQEGGRVIGELFF

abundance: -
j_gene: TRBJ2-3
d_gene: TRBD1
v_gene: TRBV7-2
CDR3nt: TGTGCCAGCAGTTTTATTGGGACAGGCACAGATACGCAGTATTTT
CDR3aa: CASSFIGTGTDTQYF

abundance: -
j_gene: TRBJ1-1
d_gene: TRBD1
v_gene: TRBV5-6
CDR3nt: TGTGCCAGCAGCTCCATGACAGGGGGACCACAAATGAACACTGAAGCTTTCTTT
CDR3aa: CASSSMTGGPQMNTEAFF

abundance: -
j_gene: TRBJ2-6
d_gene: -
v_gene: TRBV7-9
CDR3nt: TGTGCCAGCAGCCCGACAGGCAACTCTGGGGCCAACGTCCTGACTTTC
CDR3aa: CASSPTGNSGANVLTF

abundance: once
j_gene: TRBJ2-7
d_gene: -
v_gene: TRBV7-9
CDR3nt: TGTTCCAGCAGCCGACTCCCCTACGGGGTCATCTCCTACGAGCAGTACTTC
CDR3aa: CSSSRLPYGVISYEQYF

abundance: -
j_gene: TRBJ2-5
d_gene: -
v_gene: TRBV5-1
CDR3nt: TGCGCCAGCAGCTTAGTCGGGATGGGGGGAGAGACCCAGTACTTC
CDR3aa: CASSLVGMGGETQYF

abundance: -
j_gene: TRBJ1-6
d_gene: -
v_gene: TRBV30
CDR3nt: TGTGCAGGGGGGGCTGAATCACCCCTCCACTTT
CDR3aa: CAGGAESPLHF

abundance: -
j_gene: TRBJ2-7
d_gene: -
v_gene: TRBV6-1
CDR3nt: TGTGCCAGCAGATTTCAAAACGAGCAGTACTTC
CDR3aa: CASRFQNEQYF

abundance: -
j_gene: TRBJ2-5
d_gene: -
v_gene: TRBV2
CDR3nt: TGTGCCAGCAGTGAAGGGATTCCCGCCGAGGAGCAGTACTTC
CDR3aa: CASSEGIPAEEQYF

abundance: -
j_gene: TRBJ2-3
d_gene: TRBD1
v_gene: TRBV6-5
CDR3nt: TGTGCCAGCAGGGGGGGCAGGGGGCGGGTGGATACGCAGTATTTT
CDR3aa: CASRGGRGRVDTQYF

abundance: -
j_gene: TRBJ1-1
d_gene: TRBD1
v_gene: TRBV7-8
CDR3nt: TGTGCCAGCAGCCAGGGACAGGGTCGGGCTTTCTTT
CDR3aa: CASSQGQGRAFF

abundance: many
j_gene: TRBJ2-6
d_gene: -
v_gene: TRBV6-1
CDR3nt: TGTGCCAGCAGTGGGCAACCCTCTGGGGCCAACGTCCTGACTTTC
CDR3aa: CASSGQPSGANVLTF

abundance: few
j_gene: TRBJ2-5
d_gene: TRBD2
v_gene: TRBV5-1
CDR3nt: TGCGCCAGCAGCCAGACCGGGACTAGCGGGGGAGTAGAGACCCAGTACTTC
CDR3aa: CASSQTGTSGGVETQYF

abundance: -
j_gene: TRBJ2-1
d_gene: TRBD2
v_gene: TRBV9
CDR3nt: TGTGCCAGCAGCGTAGCCGGGGGACTACCTCACAATGAGCAGTTCTTC
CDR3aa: CASSVAGGLPHNEQFF

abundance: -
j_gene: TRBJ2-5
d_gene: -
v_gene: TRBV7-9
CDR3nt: TGTGCCAGCAGCTTTGAGTCAGAGACCCAGTACTTC
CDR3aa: CASSFESETQYF

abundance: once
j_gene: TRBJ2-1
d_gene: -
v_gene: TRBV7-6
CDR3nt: TGTGCCAGCAGCCCAGGGACAATCAACAATGAGCAGTTCTTC
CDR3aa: CASSPGTINNEQFF

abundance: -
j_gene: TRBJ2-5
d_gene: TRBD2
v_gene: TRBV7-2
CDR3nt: TGTGCCAGCAGCCTGAGCGGGGCGAGAGTAGAGACCCAGTACTTC
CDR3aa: CASSLSGARVETQYF

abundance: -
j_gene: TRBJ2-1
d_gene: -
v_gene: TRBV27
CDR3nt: TGTGCCAGCAGTTTAATCAGGGCTCCATACAATGAGCAGTTCTTC
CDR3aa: CASSLIRAPYNEQFF

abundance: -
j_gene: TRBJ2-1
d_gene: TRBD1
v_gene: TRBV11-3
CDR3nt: TGTGCCAGCAGTACAGGGGGCTCCTACAATGAGCAGTTCTTC
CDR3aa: CASSTGGSYNEQFF

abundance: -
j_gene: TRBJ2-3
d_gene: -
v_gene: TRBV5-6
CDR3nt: TGTGCCAGCAGCTTCGAGACGACGGGGGATACGCAGTATTTT
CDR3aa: CASSFETTGDTQYF

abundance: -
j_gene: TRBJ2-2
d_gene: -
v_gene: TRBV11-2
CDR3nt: TGTGCCAGCAGCCGTTGGGCACGAGCGAACACCGGGGAGCTGTTTTTT
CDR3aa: CASSRWARANTGELFF

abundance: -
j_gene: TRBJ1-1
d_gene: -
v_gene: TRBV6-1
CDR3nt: TGTGCCAGCAGACGAGACACAGAGAACACTGAAGCTTTCTTT
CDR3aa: CASRRDTENTEAFF

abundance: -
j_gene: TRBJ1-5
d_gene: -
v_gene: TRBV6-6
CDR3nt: TGTGCCAGCAGTTCCGAGGACTATAGCAATCAGCCCCAGCATTTT
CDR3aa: CASSSEDYSNQPQHF